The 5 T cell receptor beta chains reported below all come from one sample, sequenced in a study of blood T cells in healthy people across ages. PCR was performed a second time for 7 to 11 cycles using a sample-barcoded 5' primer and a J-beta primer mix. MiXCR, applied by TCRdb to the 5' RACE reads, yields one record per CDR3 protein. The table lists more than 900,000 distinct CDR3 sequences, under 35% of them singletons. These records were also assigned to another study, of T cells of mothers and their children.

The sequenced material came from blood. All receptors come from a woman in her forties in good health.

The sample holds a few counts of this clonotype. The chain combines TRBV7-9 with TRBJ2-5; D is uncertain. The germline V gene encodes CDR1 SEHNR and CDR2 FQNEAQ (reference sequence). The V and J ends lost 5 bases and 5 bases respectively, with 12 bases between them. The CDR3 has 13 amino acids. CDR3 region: CASSPASRETQYF. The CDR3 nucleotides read TGTGCCAGCAGCCCCGCATCCCGGGAGACCCAGTACTTC.

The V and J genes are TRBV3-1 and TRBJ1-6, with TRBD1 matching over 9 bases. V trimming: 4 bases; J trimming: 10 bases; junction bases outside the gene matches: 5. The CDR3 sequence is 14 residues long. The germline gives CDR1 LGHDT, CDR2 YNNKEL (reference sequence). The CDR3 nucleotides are TGTGCCAGCAGCCGACGACAGGGGGACTCACCCCTCCACTTT. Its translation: CASSRRQGDSPLHF.

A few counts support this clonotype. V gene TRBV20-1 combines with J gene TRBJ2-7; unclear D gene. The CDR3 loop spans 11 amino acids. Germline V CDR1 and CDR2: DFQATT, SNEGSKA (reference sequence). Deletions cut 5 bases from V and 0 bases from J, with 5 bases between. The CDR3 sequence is CSALSSYEQYF. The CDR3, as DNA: TGCAGTGCTTTGAGCTCCTACGAGCAGTACTTC.

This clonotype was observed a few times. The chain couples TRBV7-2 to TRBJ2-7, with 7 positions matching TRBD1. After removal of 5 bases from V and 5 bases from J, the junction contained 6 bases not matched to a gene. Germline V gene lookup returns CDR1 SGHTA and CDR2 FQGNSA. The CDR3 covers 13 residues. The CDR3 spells CASSPQGPHEQYF. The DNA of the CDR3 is TGTGCCAGCAGCCCACAGGGGCCTCACGAGCAGTACTTC.

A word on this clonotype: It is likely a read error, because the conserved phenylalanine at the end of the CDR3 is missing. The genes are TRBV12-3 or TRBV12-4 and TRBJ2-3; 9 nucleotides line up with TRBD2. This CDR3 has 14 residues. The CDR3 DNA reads TGTGCCAGCAGCGGTAGCGGGGGATGGGATATGCAGTATTCT. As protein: CASSGSGGWDMQYS.